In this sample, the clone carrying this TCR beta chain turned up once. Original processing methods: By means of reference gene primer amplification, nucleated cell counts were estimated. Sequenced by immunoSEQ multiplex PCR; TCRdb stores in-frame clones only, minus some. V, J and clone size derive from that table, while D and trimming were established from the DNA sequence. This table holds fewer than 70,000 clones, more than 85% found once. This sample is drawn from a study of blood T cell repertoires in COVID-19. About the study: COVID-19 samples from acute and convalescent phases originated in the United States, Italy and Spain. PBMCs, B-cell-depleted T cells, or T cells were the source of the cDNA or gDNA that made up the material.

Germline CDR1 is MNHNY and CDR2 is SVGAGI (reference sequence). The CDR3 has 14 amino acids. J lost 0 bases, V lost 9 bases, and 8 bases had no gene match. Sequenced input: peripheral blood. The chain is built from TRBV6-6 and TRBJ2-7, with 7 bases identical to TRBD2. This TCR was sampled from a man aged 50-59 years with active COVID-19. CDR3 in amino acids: CASRERGASYEQYF. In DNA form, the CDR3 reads TGTGCCAGTCGTGAGCGGGGAGCCTCCTACGAGCAGTACTTC.